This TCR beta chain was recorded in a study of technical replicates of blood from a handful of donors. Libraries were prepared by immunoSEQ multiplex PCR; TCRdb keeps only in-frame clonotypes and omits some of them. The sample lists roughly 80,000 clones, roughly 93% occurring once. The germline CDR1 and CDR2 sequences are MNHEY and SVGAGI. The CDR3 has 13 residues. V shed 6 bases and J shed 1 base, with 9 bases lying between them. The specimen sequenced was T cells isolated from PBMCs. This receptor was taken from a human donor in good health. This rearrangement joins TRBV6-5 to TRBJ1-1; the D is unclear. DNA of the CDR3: TGTGCCAGCAGCCGAGGAAGGAACACTGAAGCTTTCTTT. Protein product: CASSRGRNTEAFF.